This T cell receptor (beta chain) appears in the sequencing data of a study of Ad26.COV2.S vaccination and SARS-CoV-2 variants. The sample's treatment: approximately 18 received Ad26.COV2.S at low or high dose, single or two shots; roughly five received placebo; per-sample allocation not given. The samples were gathered on day 63 after the first injection of vaccine or placebo. Clones were sequenced by immunoSEQ multiplex PCR, and TCRdb holds only the in-frame ones, with some missing. Of roughly 500,000 clones listed, 89% are singletons. The germline gives CDR1 SGHAT, CDR2 FQNNGV. With 0 bases removed from V and 5 bases from J, the gap between germline ends came to 17 bases. CDR3 length: 16 amino acids.

The rearrangement uses TRBV11-2 and TRBJ2-7; perhaps TRBD2 as D (6 bases). This clonotype originated in a person aged 18-65 years who received the Ad26.COV2.S COVID-19 vaccine or a placebo. This specimen was peripheral blood, taken in a trial of Ad26.COV2.S vaccine versus placebo. The CDR3 DNA follows: TGTGCCAGCAGCTTAGATAGGTCGACTAGAGTTGACGAGCAGTACTTC. Translation gives CASSLDRSTRVDEQYF.